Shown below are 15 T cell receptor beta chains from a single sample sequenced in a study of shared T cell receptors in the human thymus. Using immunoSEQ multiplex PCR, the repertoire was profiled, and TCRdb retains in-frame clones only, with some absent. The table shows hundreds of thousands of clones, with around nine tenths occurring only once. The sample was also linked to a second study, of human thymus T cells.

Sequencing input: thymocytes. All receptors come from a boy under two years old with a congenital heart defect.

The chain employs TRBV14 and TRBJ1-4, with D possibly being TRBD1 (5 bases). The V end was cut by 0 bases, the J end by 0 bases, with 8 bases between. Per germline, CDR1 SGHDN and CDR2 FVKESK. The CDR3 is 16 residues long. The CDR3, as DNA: TGTGCCAGCAGCCAAGATCTCAGGGCAACTAATGAAAAACTGTTTTTT. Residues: CASSQDLRATNEKLFF. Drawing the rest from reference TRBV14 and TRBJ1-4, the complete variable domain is EAGVTQFPSHSVIEKGQTVTLRCDPISGHDNLYWYRRVMGKEIKFLLHFVKESKQDESGMPNNRFLAERTGGTYSTLKVQPAELEDSGVYFCASSQDLRATNEKLFFGSGTQLSVL.

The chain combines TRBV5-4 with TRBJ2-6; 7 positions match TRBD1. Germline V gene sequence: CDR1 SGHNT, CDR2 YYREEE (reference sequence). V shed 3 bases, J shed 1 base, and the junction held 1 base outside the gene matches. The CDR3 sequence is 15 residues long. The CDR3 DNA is TGTGCCAGCAGCTCACAGGGGTCTGGGGCCAACGTCCTGACTTTC. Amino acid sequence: CASSSQGSGANVLTF.

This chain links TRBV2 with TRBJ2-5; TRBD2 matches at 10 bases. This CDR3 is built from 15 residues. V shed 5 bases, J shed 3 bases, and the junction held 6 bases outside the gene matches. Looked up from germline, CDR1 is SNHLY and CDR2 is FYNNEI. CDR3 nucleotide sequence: TGTGCCAGCAGTCTGAGCGGGAGGGCCAAAGAGACCCAGTACTTC. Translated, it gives CASSLSGRAKETQYF.

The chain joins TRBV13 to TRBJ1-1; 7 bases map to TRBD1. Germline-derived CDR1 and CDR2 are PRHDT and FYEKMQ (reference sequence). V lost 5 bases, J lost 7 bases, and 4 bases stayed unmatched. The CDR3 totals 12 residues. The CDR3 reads CASSPRDSEAFF. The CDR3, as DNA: TGTGCCAGCAGCCCACGGGACAGTGAAGCTTTCTTT.

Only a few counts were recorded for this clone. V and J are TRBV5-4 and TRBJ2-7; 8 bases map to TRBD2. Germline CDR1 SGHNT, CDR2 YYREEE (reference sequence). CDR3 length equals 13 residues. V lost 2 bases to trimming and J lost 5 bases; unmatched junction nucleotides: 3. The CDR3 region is CASSLAGVNEQYF. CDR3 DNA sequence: TGTGCCAGCAGCTTAGCGGGAGTCAACGAGCAGTACTTC.

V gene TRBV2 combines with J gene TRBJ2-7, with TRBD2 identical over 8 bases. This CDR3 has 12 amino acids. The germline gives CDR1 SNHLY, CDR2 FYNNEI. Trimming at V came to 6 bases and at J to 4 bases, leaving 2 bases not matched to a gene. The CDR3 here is CASRTSVYEQYF. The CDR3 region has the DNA TGTGCCAGCAGGACTAGCGTATACGAGCAGTACTTC.

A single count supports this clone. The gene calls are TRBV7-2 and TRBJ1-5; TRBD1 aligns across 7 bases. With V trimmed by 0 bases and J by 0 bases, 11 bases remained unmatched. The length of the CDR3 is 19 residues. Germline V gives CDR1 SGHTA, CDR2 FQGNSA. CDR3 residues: CASSLARQGGLYSNQPQHF. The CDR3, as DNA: TGTGCCAGCAGCTTAGCGCGACAGGGAGGTCTCTATAGCAATCAGCCCCAGCATTTT.

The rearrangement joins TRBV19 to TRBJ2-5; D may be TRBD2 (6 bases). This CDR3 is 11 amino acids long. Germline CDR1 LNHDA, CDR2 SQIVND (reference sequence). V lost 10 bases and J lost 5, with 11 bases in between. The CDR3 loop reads CATGGPETQYF. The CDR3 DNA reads TGTGCCACCGGAGGGCCGGAGACCCAGTACTTC.

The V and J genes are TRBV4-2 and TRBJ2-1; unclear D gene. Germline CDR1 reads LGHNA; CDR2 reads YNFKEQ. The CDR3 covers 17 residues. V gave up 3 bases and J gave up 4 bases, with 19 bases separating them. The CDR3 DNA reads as TGTGCCAGCAGCCACGCAAAAGATAGTCCCCCGTACAATGAGCAGTTCTTC. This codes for CASSHAKDSPPYNEQFF.

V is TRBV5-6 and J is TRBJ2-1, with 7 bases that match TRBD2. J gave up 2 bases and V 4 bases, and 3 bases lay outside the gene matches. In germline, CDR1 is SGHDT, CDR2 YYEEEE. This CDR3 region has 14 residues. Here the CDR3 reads CASSQRGTYNEQFF. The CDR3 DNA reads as TGTGCCAGCAGCCAGCGGGGTACCTACAATGAGCAGTTCTTC. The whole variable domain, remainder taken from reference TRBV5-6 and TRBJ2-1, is DAGVTQSPTHLIKTRGQQVTLRCSPKSGHDTVSWYQQALGQGPQFIFQYYEEEERQRGNFPDRFSGHQFPNYSSELNVNALLLGDSALYLCASSQRGTYNEQFFGPGTRLTVL.

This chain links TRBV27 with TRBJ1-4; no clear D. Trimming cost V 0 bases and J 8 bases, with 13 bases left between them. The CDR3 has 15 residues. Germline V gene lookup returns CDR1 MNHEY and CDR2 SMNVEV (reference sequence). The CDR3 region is CASSLSTTMEEKLFF. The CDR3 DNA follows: TGTGCCAGCAGTTTATCGACTACGATGGAAGAAAAACTGTTTTTT.

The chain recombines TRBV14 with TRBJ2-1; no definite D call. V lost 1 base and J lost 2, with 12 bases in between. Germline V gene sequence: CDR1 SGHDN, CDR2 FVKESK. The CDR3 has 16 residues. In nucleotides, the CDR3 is TGTGCCAGCAGCCAAGGTGTGAGTCCCACCTACAATGAGCAGTTCTTC. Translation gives CASSQGVSPTYNEQFF.

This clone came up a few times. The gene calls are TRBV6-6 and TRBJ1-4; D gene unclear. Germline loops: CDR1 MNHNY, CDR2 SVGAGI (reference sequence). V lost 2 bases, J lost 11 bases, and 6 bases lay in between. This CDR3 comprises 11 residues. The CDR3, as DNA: TGTGCCAGCAGTTACAGGAGGAAACTGTTTTTT. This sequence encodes CASSYRRKLFF.

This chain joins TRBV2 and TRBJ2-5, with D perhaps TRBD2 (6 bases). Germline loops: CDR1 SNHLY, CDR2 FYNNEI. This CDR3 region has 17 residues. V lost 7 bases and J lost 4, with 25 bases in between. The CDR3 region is CASTTQRDSPVPETQYF. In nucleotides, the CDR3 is TGTGCCAGCACCACACAGAGGGACTCCCCGGTCCCAGAGACCCAGTACTTC.

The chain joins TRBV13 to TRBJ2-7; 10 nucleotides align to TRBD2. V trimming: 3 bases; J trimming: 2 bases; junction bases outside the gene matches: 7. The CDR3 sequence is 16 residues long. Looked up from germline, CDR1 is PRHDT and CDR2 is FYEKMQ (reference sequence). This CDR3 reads CASSLRLAGDTYEQYF. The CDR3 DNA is TGTGCCAGCAGCTTGAGACTAGCGGGTGACACCTACGAGCAGTACTTC.